The next 27 T cell receptor beta chains were all read from a single sample in a study of shared clonotypes between healthy human individuals. The data were produced by immunoSEQ multiplex PCR, yet TCRdb's version contains in-frame clones alone and is incomplete. The sample has about 2.2 million clones, 93% seen once. Naive CD8 cells lacked CD45RO, underwent positive selection for CCR7 and left out terminally differentiated effector memory CD45RA+ cells. The sequenced sample consisted of naive CD8+ T cells from PBMCs. The source of these receptors is a man in his late teens or twenties in good health. Some clones in this sample may be carry-over from other donors' samples.

This clone was observed a handful of times. This chain uses TRBV2 with TRBJ1-1; D remains ambiguous. The CDR3 runs 13 residues. Germline-derived CDR1 and CDR2 are SNHLY and FYNNEI. The germline V and J ends were trimmed by 7 bases and 1 base, with 10 bases remaining between them. The CDR3 DNA sequence: TGTGCCAGCATCGGACGGGGGAACACTGAAGCTTTCTTT. This translates into CASIGRGNTEAFF.

This chain links TRBV7-9 with TRBJ1-5, with a tentative D call TRBD1 (5 bases). CDR3 size: 13 residues. The V end lost 5 bases, the J end lost 5 bases, and 10 bases lay between the germline ends. Germline V gives CDR1 SEHNR, CDR2 FQNEAQ (reference sequence). Here the CDR3 DNA reads TGTGCCAGCAGCCCTGACAGTGATCAGCCCCAGCATTTT. Translation gives CASSPDSDQPQHF.

Worth noting for this clone: The same CDR3 is also encoded by other DNA sequences in this sample. This chain uses TRBV7-9 with TRBJ1-2; TRBD1 agrees at 9 bases. The CDR3 is 15 residues long. With V trimmed by 1 base and J by 5 bases, 5 bases remained unmatched. CDR1 SEHNR and CDR2 FQNEAQ come from the germline V gene (reference sequence). The CDR3 DNA follows: TGTGCCAGCAGCTTAGGGACAGGGGATGGATATGGCTACACCTTC. This translates into CASSLGTGDGYGYTF. The full variable domain, rest sourced from reference TRBV7-9 and TRBJ1-2, is DTGVSQNPRHKITKRGQNVTFRCDPISEHNRLYWYRQTLGQGPEFLTYFQNEAQLEKSRLLSDRFSAERPKGSFSTLEIQRTEQGDSAMYLCASSLGTGDGYGYTFGSGTRLTVV.

This chain links TRBV4-3 with TRBJ2-5; D uncertain. Germline lookup yields CDR1 LGHNA and CDR2 YSLEER. The CDR3 extends over 14 amino acids. Trimming shortened V by 3 bases and J by 0 bases, and 8 bases separated the two germline ends. The CDR3 loop is CASSQALYQETQYF. CDR3 bases: TGCGCCAGCAGCCAGGCTCTATACCAAGAGACCCAGTACTTC.

The chain is built from TRBV4-1 and TRBJ1-4, with a weak D call TRBD1 (6 bases). CDR3 size: 17 residues. V was clipped by 7 bases and J by 2 bases, with 20 bases between them. Germline CDR1 reads MGHRA; CDR2 reads YSYEKL. The CDR3 loop is CASTRAGAAPTNEKLFF. The DNA for the CDR3 is TGCGCCAGCACCCGTGCGGGGGCAGCCCCCACTAATGAAAAACTGTTTTTT.

The V and J genes are TRBV7-9 and TRBJ2-7, with a weak D call TRBD2 (6 bases). CDR3 size: 16 residues. Per the germline V gene, CDR1 is SEHNR and CDR2 is FQNEAQ (reference sequence). V was cut by 1 base and J by 6 bases, with 19 bases left in between. The DNA of the CDR3 is TGTGCCAGCAGCTTAGGGCTGGGGGGTTTGACGAGCGAGCAGTACTTC. It encodes CASSLGLGGLTSEQYF. Supplemented by reference TRBV7-9 and TRBJ2-7, the full variable domain reads DTGVSQNPRHKITKRGQNVTFRCDPISEHNRLYWYRQTLGQGPEFLTYFQNEAQLEKSRLLSDRFSAERPKGSFSTLEIQRTEQGDSAMYLCASSLGLGGLTSEQYFGPGTRLTVT.

V is TRBV10-3 and J is TRBJ1-1; D ambiguous. V lost 3 bases to trimming and J lost 3 bases, with 5 bases between them. The CDR3 length is 12 residues. Germline V gives CDR1 ENHRY, CDR2 SYGVKD. The CDR3 nucleotides read TGTGCCATCAGTGAATTGGACACTGAAGCTTTCTTT. Residues: CAISELDTEAFF.

This chain connects TRBV2 to TRBJ1-1; 10 bases align to TRBD1. Germline V gene sequence: CDR1 SNHLY, CDR2 FYNNEI. The CDR3 runs 13 residues. After removal of 9 bases from V and 4 bases from J, the junction contained 5 bases not matched to a gene. The CDR3 DNA sequence: TGTGCCAGATCGACAGGGGGCATCACTGAAGCTTTCTTT. This codes for CARSTGGITEAFF.

The J gene is TRBJ2-2, the V gene TRBV9, with 8 bases matching TRBD1. The CDR3 is 17 residues long. V shed 4 bases, J shed 1 base, and the junction held 9 bases outside the gene matches. Germline values: CDR1 SGDLS, CDR2 YYNGEE. The CDR3 spells CASSFFPGTGNTGELFF. Here the CDR3 DNA reads TGTGCCAGCAGCTTTTTTCCCGGGACAGGGAACACCGGGGAGCTGTTTTTT.

The V call is TRBV5-4, the J call TRBJ2-5; no reliable D call. Germline assignment: CDR1 SGHNT and CDR2 YYREEE (reference sequence). The CDR3 totals 16 residues. V lost 4 bases and J 1 base, leaving 17 bases between the germline ends. This CDR3 is CASSPRGVATQETQYF. CDR3 DNA: TGTGCCAGCAGCCCCCGAGGAGTAGCCACCCAAGAGACCCAGTACTTC. The full variable domain, with the rest looked up from reference TRBV5-4 and TRBJ2-5, is ETGVTQSPTHLIKTRGQQVTLRCSSQSGHNTVSWYQQALGQGPQFIFQYYREEENGRGNFPPRFSGLQFPNYSSELNVNALELDDSALYLCASSPRGVATQETQYFGPGTRLLVL.

This chain connects TRBV27 to TRBJ1-5; D uncertain. V lost 5 bases and J 4 bases, leaving 12 bases between the germline ends. Germline V CDR1 and CDR2: MNHEY, SMNVEV (reference sequence). The CDR3 is 14 amino acids. CDR3 DNA: TGTGCCAGCAGTGCCACATTTAGGAATCAGCCCCAGCATTTT. This encodes CASSATFRNQPQHF.

The CDR3 coding sequence is TGCGCCAGCAGCCAAAATTGGCTAGCCAAAAACATTCAGTACTTC. Translating gives CASSQNWLAKNIQYF. V is TRBV4-3 and J is TRBJ2-4; D not certain. This CDR3 has 15 amino acids. Germline V gene sequence: CDR1 LGHNA, CDR2 YSLEER. V lost 2 bases and J 0 bases, leaving 8 bases between the germline ends.

The chain recombines TRBV7-9 with TRBJ2-4, with 8 bases matching TRBD1. The CDR3 has 16 amino acids. The V and J ends lost 5 bases and 1 base, in that order; junction bases with no gene match: 7. The germline V gene encodes CDR1 SEHNR and CDR2 FQNEAQ (reference sequence). The CDR3 reads CASSVLDRDAKNIQYF. CDR3 bases: TGTGCCAGCAGCGTCCTGGACAGGGACGCCAAAAACATTCAGTACTTC.

In nucleotides, the CDR3 is TGTGCCAGCAGCTCGTGGTGGGTGACGCCTAGCACAGATACGCAGTATTTT. This sequence encodes CASSSWWVTPSTDTQYF. V is TRBV7-9 and J is TRBJ2-3; D is unclear. The V end was cut by 4 bases, the J end by 0 bases, with 17 bases between. Germline assignment: CDR1 SEHNR and CDR2 FQNEAQ (reference sequence). This CDR3 region has 17 residues.

The chain couples TRBV7-6 to TRBJ2-2, with D unresolved. Between the trimmed V and J ends, which lost 5 bases and 0 bases, there was a span of 7 bases. Germline loops: CDR1 SGHVS, CDR2 FNYEAQ. The CDR3 runs 14 residues. The CDR3 DNA follows: TGTGCCAGCAGCGCTAGTCCGAACACCGGGGAGCTGTTTTTT. Its protein product is CASSASPNTGELFF.

V gene TRBV28 combines with J gene TRBJ2-7; 10 positions agree with TRBD1. CDR1 and CDR2 (germline): MDHEN, SYDVKM. CDR3 size: 14 residues. With V trimmed by 3 bases and J by 3 bases, 2 bases remained unmatched. The CDR3 loop is CASSFGTGVYEQYF. The CDR3 bases are TGTGCCAGCAGTTTTGGGACAGGGGTCTACGAGCAGTACTTC.

This sequence joins TRBV4-3 and TRBJ2-5; TRBD1 is a possible D gene (5 bases). Trimming stripped 3 bases from V and 5 bases from J, with 16 bases between. This CDR3 is 15 amino acids long. Germline loops: CDR1 LGHNA, CDR2 YSLEER. CDR3 protein: CASSHGTGLKETQYF. CDR3 nucleotides: TGCGCCAGCAGCCATGGTACAGGTCTGAAGGAGACCCAGTACTTC.

Worth noting for this clone: At the DNA level, this CDR3 is encoded by other sequences in the same sample as well. J is TRBJ1-1 and V is TRBV27, with 9 bases that match TRBD1. The CDR3 covers 14 residues. Germline trimming cut 5 bases from V and 3 bases from J; bases unmatched to any gene: 4. Germline CDR1 MNHEY, CDR2 SMNVEV (reference sequence). The CDR3 DNA is TGTGCCAGCAGTCCCAGGACAGGGGACACTGAAGCTTTCTTT. It translates to CASSPRTGDTEAFF.

The chain joins TRBV7-9 to TRBJ2-3; D may be TRBD1 or TRBD2 (5 bases each). V lost 6 bases to trimming and J lost 1 base, with 17 bases between them. The CDR3 spans 16 residues. Germline loops: CDR1 SEHNR, CDR2 FQNEAQ (reference sequence). CDR3 sequence reads: CASRGRAADGTDTQYF. CDR3 sequence (DNA): TGTGCCAGCAGGGGACGGGCAGCTGACGGCACAGATACGCAGTATTTT.

The count of this clone is one. The rearrangement links TRBV4-1 to TRBJ2-7; 10 positions agree with TRBD2. The V and J ends lost 2 bases and 10 bases, in that order; junction bases with no gene match: 11. The length of the CDR3 is 15 residues. The germline CDR1 and CDR2 sequences are MGHRA and YSYEKL. CDR3 DNA: TGCGCCAGCAGCCAAAAGTGGTCTAGCGGGAGCCCCCAGTACTTC. This encodes CASSQKWSSGSPQYF.

The chain recombines TRBV27 with TRBJ1-5; D not certain. The germline V gene has CDR1 MNHEY and CDR2 SMNVEV (reference sequence). This CDR3 contains 15 residues. The V end lost 5 bases, the J end lost 7 bases, and 18 bases lay between the germline ends. The CDR3 bases are TGTGCCAGCAGTCCCCGCGGCGCTTGGATCCAGCCCCAGCATTTT. Protein sequence: CASSPRGAWIQPQHF.

The V gene is TRBV14, the J gene TRBJ2-7; 8 bases agree with TRBD1. Germline CDR1 is SGHDN and CDR2 is FVKESK. The CDR3 is made up of 13 amino acids. V lost 3 bases and J lost 7; bases outside the gene matches: 5. CDR3 in DNA: TGTGCCAGCAGCCAGGGTGACAGGGGTGAGCAGTACTTC. This encodes CASSQGDRGEQYF. Combining the CDR3 with reference TRBV14 and TRBJ2-7 gives the whole variable domain EAGVTQFPSHSVIEKGQTVTLRCDPISGHDNLYWYRRVMGKEIKFLLHFVKESKQDESGMPNNRFLAERTGGTYSTLKVQPAELEDSGVYFCASSQGDRGEQYFGPGTRLTVT.

About this clone: Other nucleotide sequences in the sample specify the same CDR3. The V call is TRBV19, the J call TRBJ1-1; unclear D gene. CDR1 and CDR2 from the germline V gene are LNHDA and SQIVND (reference sequence). The V end was cut by 1 base, the J end by 1 base, with 4 bases between. The CDR3 contains 13 residues. The CDR3 DNA reads as TGTGCCAGTAGTATAGGCGGGAACACTGAAGCTTTCTTT. Translated: CASSIGGNTEAFF. Variable domain in full (rest from reference TRBV19 and TRBJ1-1): DGGITQSPKYLFRKEGQNVTLSCEQNLNHDAMYWYRQDPGQGLRLIYYSQIVNDFQKGDIAEGYSVSREKKESFPLTVTSAQKNPTAFYLCASSIGGNTEAFFGQGTRLTVV.

V is TRBV7-8 and J is TRBJ1-3; 7 nucleotides agree with TRBD1. The CDR3 spans 14 residues. Trimming cost V 3 bases and J 4 bases; bases outside gene matches: 3. Germline V gene data show CDR1 as SGHVS and CDR2 as FQNEAQ. The CDR3 here is CASSLKGAGNTIYF. The CDR3 DNA reads TGTGCCAGCAGCTTGAAGGGGGCCGGAAACACCATATATTTT.

V and J are TRBV28 and TRBJ2-3, with 7 bases that match TRBD2. This CDR3 contains 16 residues. Germline trimming cut 3 bases from V and 0 bases from J; bases unmatched to any gene: 6. Germline V lookup: CDR1 MDHEN, CDR2 SYDVKM. CDR3 protein: CASSFWRERSTDTQYF. The DNA for the CDR3 is TGTGCCAGCAGTTTTTGGCGGGAGCGTAGCACAGATACGCAGTATTTT.

The chain combines TRBV10-3 with TRBJ1-6; the D is unclear. V dropped 8 bases and J dropped 13 bases, with 18 bases sitting between them. CDR1 and CDR2 from the germline V gene are ENHRY and SYGVKD. The CDR3 is 13 amino acids. The CDR3 nucleotides are TGTGCCATCGGCCCCAGTACAATTCCGCCCCTCCACTTT. Amino acids: CAIGPSTIPPLHF.

J is TRBJ2-1 and V is TRBV5-1; the match to TRBD1 covers 8 bases. The CDR3 covers 16 residues. Germline values: CDR1 SGHRS, CDR2 YFSETQ. After removal of 3 bases from V and 1 base from J, the junction contained 6 bases not matched to a gene. This chain's CDR3 is CASSSLGQGSYNEQFF. The CDR3 region has the DNA TGCGCCAGCAGCTCTCTTGGACAGGGATCCTACAATGAGCAGTTCTTC.